The next 23 T cell receptor beta chains were all read from a single sample in a study of cytomegalovirus exposure and HLA in healthy donors. Sequenced by immunoSEQ multiplex PCR; TCRdb stores in-frame clones only, minus some. Of approximately 150,000 clones listed, about 91% are singletons. Sequenced input: PBMCs. The source of these receptors is a man aged 18 to 29 in good health and CMV-seropositive.

The rearrangement joins TRBV5-1 to TRBJ2-3, with 11 bases fitting TRBD2. V gave up 0 bases and J gave up 6 bases; unmatched junction bases: 6. This CDR3 has 16 amino acids. Germline CDR1 is SGHRS and CDR2 is YFSETQ. In nucleotides, the CDR3 is TGCGCCAGCAGCTTGGTAGCGGGAGGGCCCTCGGATACGCAGTATTTT. Residues: CASSLVAGGPSDTQYF.

The chain recombines TRBV30 with TRBJ2-6; 7 bases agree with TRBD1. Germline V gene sequence: CDR1 GTSNPN, CDR2 SVGIG (reference sequence). CDR3 size: 14 residues. CDR3 residues: CAYDRDSGANVLTF. CDR3 nucleotides: TGTGCTTACGACAGGGACTCTGGGGCCAACGTCCTGACTTTC.

The rearrangement links TRBV9 to TRBJ1-1; no clear D. V was pared by 0 bases and J by 7 bases, with 7 bases between. The CDR3 has 12 residues. Per germline, CDR1 SGDLS and CDR2 YYNGEE. CDR3 loop: CASSVDGDEAFF. In DNA, the CDR3 is TGTGCCAGCAGCGTAGACGGTGATGAAGCTTTCTTT.

The chain uses TRBV5-8 and TRBJ1-1; no definite D call. The CDR3 has 11 residues. Trimming took 1 base from V and 9 from J, leaving 7 bases between them. CDR1 and CDR2 from the germline V gene are SGHTS and YDEGEE. The CDR3 spells CASSLIGKAFF. The CDR3 DNA reads as TGTGCCAGCAGCTTGATCGGGAAAGCTTTCTTT.

This clone was detected once. The chain combines TRBV30 with TRBJ2-3, with D uncertain. The CDR3 loop spans 13 amino acids. Trimming took off 1 base at V and 2 bases at J, with 7 bases between the two ends. Germline CDR1 is GTSNPN and CDR2 is SVGIG (reference sequence). The CDR3 DNA follows: TGTGCCTGGAGTGGGCGGCACACAGATACGCAGTATTTT. Translation: CAWSGRHTDTQYF.

The genes are TRBV28 and TRBJ1-5, with D possibly being TRBD1 (6 bases). CDR1 is MDHEN, CDR2 SYDVKM, per germline. The CDR3 extends over 14 amino acids. V shed 3 bases and J shed 4 bases, with 10 bases lying between them. Here the CDR3 DNA reads TGTGCCAGCAGTTTTTCCAGGGGAAATCAGCCCCAGCATTTT. Translated, it gives CASSFSRGNQPQHF.

V gene TRBV23-1 combines with J gene TRBJ1-2, with D possibly matching TRBD1 (5 bases). TRBV23-1 is given ORF status, its function remaining uncertain. Trimming took off 6 bases at V and 10 bases at J, with 15 bases between the two ends. The CDR3 consists of 12 residues. CDR3 sequence (DNA): TGCGCCAGCAGATACGGGGGAGGGAACTACACCTTC. It codes for CASRYGGGNYTF.

This chain joins TRBV6-1 and TRBJ2-7; the D gene is possibly TRBD2 (5 bases). Looked up from germline, CDR1 is MNHNS and CDR2 is SASEGT. The CDR3 has 14 amino acids. Trimming removed 6 bases at V and 2 bases at J, with 14 bases between. The CDR3 loop reads CASRSGGETYEQYF. The CDR3 region has the DNA TGTGCCAGCAGAAGCGGAGGTGAAACCTACGAGCAGTACTTC.

This chain links TRBV7-3 with TRBJ2-5; TRBD1 matches at 7 bases. Trimming at V came to 5 bases and at J to 3 bases, leaving 3 bases not matched to a gene. The CDR3 covers 13 residues. From germline, CDR1 is SGHTA and CDR2 FQGTGA. The CDR3: CASSPGTEETQYF. The DNA of the CDR3 is TGTGCCAGCAGCCCAGGGACAGAAGAGACCCAGTACTTC.

J is TRBJ1-1 and V is TRBV6-1, with TRBD1 matching 8 bases. CDR1 is MNHNS, CDR2 SASEGT, per germline. The CDR3 totals 13 residues. Trimming removed 7 bases from V and 9 bases from J; junction bases left unmatched: 10. The DNA of the CDR3 is TGTGCCAGCATGGCAGGGGGCTGGGTTAAAGCTTTCTTT. Its translation is CASMAGGWVKAFF.

CDR3 DNA sequence: TGCGCCAGCGCGGGACAGCAGAACACTGAAGCTTTCTTT. Amino acid sequence: CASAGQQNTEAFF. The V and J genes are TRBV10-2 and TRBJ1-1; TRBD1 matches 7 bases. This CDR3 has 13 amino acids. Looked up from germline, CDR1 is WSHSY and CDR2 is SAAADI. The V gene end was trimmed by 8 bases and the J gene end by 1 base; junction bases not matched to a gene: 4.

This sequence joins TRBV7-2 and TRBJ1-6; D call uncertain. Trimming shortened V by 3 bases and J by 10 bases, and 7 bases separated the two germline ends. Germline-derived CDR1 and CDR2 are SGHTA and FQGNSA. The CDR3 extends over 12 amino acids. This CDR3 reads CASSFTYSPLHF. Written as DNA, the CDR3 is TGTGCCAGCAGCTTTACCTACTCACCCCTCCACTTT. Full variable domain (missing parts from reference TRBV7-2 and TRBJ1-6): GAGVSQSPSNKVTEKGKDVELRCDPISGHTALYWYRQSLGQGLEFLIYFQGNSAPDKSGLPSDRFSAERTGGSVSTLTIQRTQQEDSAVYLCASSFTYSPLHFGNGTRLTVT.

CDR3 nucleotides: TGTGCCAGCGGCGGTTGGGTGAACACTGAAGCTTTCTTT. Translating it yields CASGGWVNTEAFF. This chain links TRBV27 with TRBJ1-1; D gene uncertain. This CDR3 has 13 amino acids. Germline CDR1 is MNHEY and CDR2 is SMNVEV (reference sequence). V lost 8 bases and J lost 0, with 10 bases in between.

This clone was recorded once. The rearrangement joins TRBV6-6 to TRBJ2-7, with D maybe TRBD2 (5 bases). Germline V gene data show CDR1 as MNHNY and CDR2 as SVGAGI (reference sequence). Trimming pared 8 bases from V and 3 bases from J, leaving 14 bases between. This CDR3 has 13 amino acids. The CDR3 DNA sequence: TGTGCCAGCGCCGGACTGGGGAACTACGAGCAGTACTTC. It yields the protein CASAGLGNYEQYF.

This clone appeared a single time. This sequence joins TRBV11-2 and TRBJ2-1; D not certain. Germline V gives CDR1 SGHAT, CDR2 FQNNGV. The V end was cut by 5 bases, the J end by 10 bases, with 9 bases between. The CDR3 is 11 residues long. As DNA, the CDR3 is TGTGCCAGCAGCCGTCGAGGAGAGCAGTTCTTC. It codes for CASSRRGEQFF.

The V and J genes are TRBV6-5 and TRBJ1-2; perhaps TRBD1 as D (6 bases). Trimming left V 0 bases short and J 7 bases short, with 18 bases between. This CDR3 contains 16 residues. Germline-derived CDR1 and CDR2 are MNHEY and SVGAGI. Here the CDR3 DNA reads TGTGCCAGCAGTTACTCAGGTTCTGGGGGCGCGAGTGGCTACACCTTC. Translated, it gives CASSYSGSGGASGYTF.

The chain joins TRBV7-6 to TRBJ2-7; D might be TRBD1 (5 bases). Looked up from germline, CDR1 is SGHVS and CDR2 is FNYEAQ. V lost 2 bases and J lost 0, with 11 bases in between. The CDR3 sequence is 15 residues long. DNA of the CDR3: TGTGCCAGCAGCTTAATCCAGGGCAGCTCCTACGAGCAGTACTTC. It is translated as CASSLIQGSSYEQYF.

This rearrangement joins TRBV9 to TRBJ1-3, with D possibly being TRBD1 (5 bases). This CDR3 region has 14 residues. V was cut by 2 bases and J by 4 bases, with 10 bases left in between. The germline V gene has CDR1 SGDLS and CDR2 YYNGEE. CDR3 coding DNA: TGTGCCAGCAGCGTCGAAGGGGAAGGAAACACCATATATTTT. This sequence encodes CASSVEGEGNTIYF. Based on the CDR3 plus reference TRBV9 and TRBJ1-3, the full variable domain is DSGVTQTPKHLITATGQRVTLRCSPRSGDLSVYWYQQSLDQGLQFLIQYYNGEERAKGNILERFSAQQFPDLHSELNLSSLELGDSALYFCASSVEGEGNTIYFGEGSWLTVV.

V usage is TRBV19 and J usage is TRBJ1-5; D gene uncertain. V gave up 3 bases and J gave up 2 bases, with 14 bases separating them. In germline, CDR1 is LNHDA, CDR2 SQIVND (reference sequence). The CDR3 contains 16 residues. The CDR3 spells CASSIWKGEGNQPQHF. In DNA form, the CDR3 reads TGTGCCAGTAGTATTTGGAAGGGAGAGGGCAATCAGCCCCAGCATTTT.

The chain uses TRBV29-1 and TRBJ2-2; 8 nucleotides agree with TRBD1. CDR1 and CDR2 from the germline V gene are SQVTM and ANQGSEA. The CDR3 has 13 residues. V trimming: 5 bases; J trimming: 11 bases; junction bases outside the gene matches: 10. This chain's CDR3 is CSVTQTGQGELFF. In DNA, the CDR3 is TGCAGCGTTACTCAAACTGGACAGGGAGAGCTGTTTTTT.

This chain connects TRBV28 to TRBJ1-2; D remains unclear. The CDR3 has 12 amino acids. The ends were cut back, 6 bases at V and 4 bases at J, with 9 bases in the middle. Germline loops: CDR1 MDHEN, CDR2 SYDVKM. The CDR3 nucleotides read TGTGCCAGCAGCCCAGTTACCTATGGCTACACCTTC. It yields the protein CASSPVTYGYTF.

The chain recombines TRBV5-3 with TRBJ2-5; D possibly corresponds to TRBD1 (7 bases). TRBV5-3 carries the ORF label, with uncertain function. The CDR3 sequence is 14 residues long. The ends were cut back, 5 bases at V and 5 bases at J, with 16 bases in the middle. CDR3 in amino acids: CARSPPGGYETQYF. In DNA, the CDR3 is TGTGCCAGAAGTCCCCCAGGGGGGTATGAGACCCAGTACTTC.

The V and J genes are TRBV28 and TRBJ1-5, with TRBD1 matching 7 bases. V dropped 3 bases and J dropped 9; count of bases not matched to a gene: 8. CDR3 length equals 14 residues. CDR1 and CDR2 from the germline V gene are MDHEN and SYDVKM. CDR3 amino acids: CASSFTDRARPQHF. As DNA, the CDR3 is TGTGCCAGCAGTTTCACCGACAGGGCGAGGCCCCAGCATTTT.